Shown below are 8 T cell receptor beta chains from a single sample sequenced in a study of blood T cell repertoires in COVID-19. Clones were read by immunoSEQ multiplex PCR, and TCRdb kept only the in-frame ones, dropping some. The sample yields around 97,000 clones, 82% seen once. Sample: peripheral blood. The source is a man aged 65-85 years with acute or convalescent COVID-19.

The V call is TRBV6-2 or TRBV6-3, the J call TRBJ2-7; 8 nucleotides align to TRBD2. With 5 bases clipped from V and 2 bases from J, the junction kept 8 bases outside the gene matches. The CDR3 covers 15 residues. Germline assignment: CDR1 MNHEY and CDR2 SVGEGT. CDR3 in DNA: TGTGCCAGCAGTCCACGAGGAGCGGGAGCCTACGAGCAGTACTTC. This sequence encodes CASSPRGAGAYEQYF.

In its sample, this clone was seen a few times. This chain joins TRBV4-3 and TRBJ1-1; 8 bases are a match to TRBD1. In germline, CDR1 is LGHNA, CDR2 YSLEER. J lost 1 base, V lost 1 base, and 5 bases had no gene match. CDR3 length: 16 residues. The CDR3 bases are TGCGCCAGCAGCCAAGCCCCCACAGGGGGGAACACTGAAGCTTTCTTT. This translates into CASSQAPTGGNTEAFF.

The chain combines TRBV4-2 with TRBJ1-1, with 7 bases fitting TRBD1. Germline trimming cut 9 bases from V and 7 bases from J; bases unmatched to any gene: 5. This CDR3 has 11 residues. Per germline, CDR1 LGHNA and CDR2 YNFKEQ. CDR3 sequence reads: CASRNRGEAFF. Here the CDR3 DNA reads TGTGCCAGTCGCAACAGGGGTGAAGCTTTCTTT.

This clone occurred a few times. J is TRBJ1-5 and V is TRBV7-2; D is uncertain. Trimming removed 5 bases from V and 7 bases from J, with 12 bases in between. The germline CDR1 and CDR2 sequences are SGHTA and FQGNSA. CDR3 length equals 13 residues. This chain's CDR3 is CASSPELEQPQHF. Here the CDR3 DNA reads TGTGCCAGCAGCCCGGAGTTGGAGCAGCCCCAGCATTTT.

This clone was found once. As DNA, the CDR3 is TGTGCCAGCAGTTCTTTGTTGAGGCCCTATGGCTACACCTTC. Its protein is CASSSLLRPYGYTF. This rearrangement joins TRBV27 to TRBJ1-2, with D unclear. This CDR3 is 14 amino acids long. With 4 bases removed from V and 4 bases from J, the gap between germline ends came to 13 bases. Germline V lookup: CDR1 MNHEY, CDR2 SMNVEV (reference sequence).

The CDR3 DNA follows: TGTGCCAGCAGCCCCGGACAGGGGATTCGAGGGGAGCTGTTTTTT. Translated: CASSPGQGIRGELFF. V usage is TRBV14 and J usage is TRBJ2-2; 9 nucleotides line up with TRBD1. This CDR3 spans 15 amino acids. Germline loops: CDR1 SGHDN, CDR2 FVKESK. J was trimmed by 8 bases and V by 4 bases; bases with no gene match: 8.

The chain links TRBV5-4 to TRBJ2-1, with 10 bases aligning to TRBD1. CDR1 and CDR2 from the germline V gene are SGHNT and YYREEE (reference sequence). V lost 4 bases and J lost 12; bases outside the gene matches: 4. The length of the CDR3 is 12 residues. CDR3 nucleotides: TGTGCCAGCAGCGAGACAGGGGGCTGGCAGTTCTTC. It specifies CASSETGGWQFF. Full variable domain (outside the CDR3, taken from reference TRBV5-4 and TRBJ2-1): ETGVTQSPTHLIKTRGQQVTLRCSSQSGHNTVSWYQQALGQGPQFIFQYYREEENGRGNFPPRFSGLQFPNYSSELNVNALELDDSALYLCASSETGGWQFFGPGTRLTVL.

The gene calls are TRBV30 and TRBJ2-3; D is tentatively TRBD1 or TRBD2 (7 bases each). The germline V and J ends were trimmed by 8 bases and 4 bases, with 13 bases remaining between them. CDR3 length: 12 residues. Germline V gives CDR1 GTSNPN, CDR2 SVGIG (reference sequence). CDR3 loop: CAGEGASDTQYF. The CDR3 bases are TGTGCCGGGGAGGGGGCATCAGATACGCAGTATTTT.